One and the same sample provided the 3 T cell receptor beta chains below, sequenced in a study of shared clonotypes between healthy human individuals. Clones were read by immunoSEQ multiplex PCR, and TCRdb kept only the in-frame ones, dropping some. The top ten clones hold around 0.45% of a sample with some 1.5 million clones, under 99% of them seen once. The specimen was naive CD4+ T cells sorted from blood. Specified subset: CD45RA+ positively selected. Every receptor here comes from a man between 25 and 39 years old in good health.

The gene calls are TRBV5-1 and TRBJ2-2, with 8 bases that match TRBD2. Germline V gives CDR1 SGHRS, CDR2 YFSETQ. The CDR3 extends over 16 amino acids. V trimming: 1 base; J trimming: 1 base; junction bases outside the gene matches: 3. CDR3 coding DNA: TGCGCCAGCAGCTTGAATAGCGGGGTGAACACCGGGGAGCTGTTTTTT. Its protein is CASSLNSGVNTGELFF.

The gene calls are TRBV7-6 and TRBJ2-2; D is unresolved. The CDR3 is 14 amino acids. V was cut by 2 bases and J by 1 base, with 5 bases left in between. CDR1 is SGHVS, CDR2 FNYEAQ, per germline. CDR3 sequence (DNA): TGTGCCAGCAGCTTAAGAGGGAACACCGGGGAGCTGTTTTTT. It codes for CASSLRGNTGELFF.

The rearrangement joins TRBV2 to TRBJ1-1; 8 bases align to TRBD1. The V gene's germline CDR1 is SNHLY and CDR2 FYNNEI. Trimming cost V 8 bases and J 0 bases; bases outside gene matches: 8. This CDR3 region has 15 residues. The CDR3 reads CASGPGTGMNTEAFF. The CDR3 DNA is TGTGCCAGCGGTCCCGGGACAGGAATGAACACTGAAGCTTTCTTT.